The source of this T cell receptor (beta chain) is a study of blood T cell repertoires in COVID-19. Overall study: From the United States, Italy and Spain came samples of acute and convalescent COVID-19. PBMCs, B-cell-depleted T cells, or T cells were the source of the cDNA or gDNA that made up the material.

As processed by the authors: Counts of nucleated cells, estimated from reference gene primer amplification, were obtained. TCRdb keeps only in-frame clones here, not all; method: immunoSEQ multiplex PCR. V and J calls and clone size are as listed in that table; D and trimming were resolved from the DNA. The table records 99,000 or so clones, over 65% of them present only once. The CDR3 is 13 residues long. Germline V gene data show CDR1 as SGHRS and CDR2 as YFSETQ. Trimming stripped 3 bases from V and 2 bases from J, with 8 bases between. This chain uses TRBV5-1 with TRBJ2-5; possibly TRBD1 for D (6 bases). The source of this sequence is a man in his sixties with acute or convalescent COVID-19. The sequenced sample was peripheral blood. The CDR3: CASSSTGQETQYF. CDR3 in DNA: TGCGCCAGCAGCTCGACAGGACAAGAGACCCAGTACTTC.